These 31 T cell receptor beta chains share one sample of origin, sequenced in a study of blood T cells in healthy people across ages. Next came a second PCR, run for about 7 to 12 cycles, which used a sample-barcoded 5' primer along with a J-beta primer mix. TCRdb recomputed calls from the 5' RACE reads with MiXCR, one row per CDR3 protein. Altogether roughly 2 million distinct CDR3 sequences are present, about 50% being singletons, with the ten largest covering over 2%. The sequenced material came from blood. Receptors originate from a woman aged 40-49 years in good health.

The chain combines TRBV10-3 with TRBJ1-4, with D possibly TRBD1 on 5 matching bases. This CDR3 is built from 14 residues. The V end lost 2 bases, the J end lost 7 bases, and 11 bases lay between the germline ends. Germline values: CDR1 ENHRY, CDR2 SYGVKD. The CDR3 coding sequence is TGTGCCATCAGTGAGCCGGGACCTTTTGAAAAACTGTTTTTT. This sequence encodes CAISEPGPFEKLFF.

This chain links TRBV4-2 with TRBJ2-1; D unresolved. The V end was cut by 0 bases, the J end by 1 base, with 7 bases between. CDR3 length: 15 residues. The germline V gene has CDR1 LGHNA and CDR2 YNFKEQ. For the CDR3, the DNA is TGTGCCAGCAGCCAAGAGCGCAATTCCTACAATGAGCAGTTCTTC. As protein: CASSQERNSYNEQFF.

V gene TRBV6-2 or TRBV6-3 combines with J gene TRBJ1-1; D gene uncertain. The germline gives CDR1 MNHEY, CDR2 SVGEGT. CDR3 length: 14 residues. Trimming took off 6 bases at V and 1 base at J, with 12 bases between the two ends. The CDR3: CASSSGDPNTEAFF. The CDR3, as DNA: TGTGCCAGCAGCTCCGGAGACCCGAACACTGAAGCTTTCTTT.

This rearrangement joins TRBV25-1 to TRBJ1-4, with D perhaps matching TRBD1 (5 bases). The CDR3 is made up of 15 amino acids. The V end was cut by 3 bases, the J end by 7 bases, with 15 bases between. Germline V gives CDR1 MGHDK, CDR2 SYGVNS. The CDR3 loop is CASSEGPPMGEKLFF. CDR3 sequence (DNA): TGTGCCAGCAGTGAGGGACCTCCAATGGGTGAAAAACTGTTTTTT.

The chain couples TRBV11-2 to TRBJ1-1, with D hard to call. This CDR3 spans 17 amino acids. Germline lookup yields CDR1 SGHAT and CDR2 FQNNGV. Trimming removed 3 bases at V and 5 bases at J, with 22 bases between. The CDR3 spells CASSFLRAGSPGTEAFF. The CDR3 region has the DNA TGTGCCAGCAGCTTCCTTAGAGCAGGCTCCCCTGGTACTGAAGCTTTCTTT.

The count of this clonotype is one. The chain employs TRBV5-1 and TRBJ2-3, with 10 bases lining up with TRBD1. Germline V gene sequence: CDR1 SGHRS, CDR2 YFSETQ. V lost 4 bases to trimming and J lost 4 bases; unmatched junction nucleotides: 9. This CDR3 contains 16 residues. The DNA of the CDR3 is TGCGCCAGCAGCAGACTGGGACAGGGGAGGGCAGATACGCAGTATTTT. It yields the protein CASSRLGQGRADTQYF.

This clonotype was picked up a small number of times. The CDR3 loop is CSVGAGGYTEAFF. The CDR3 nucleotides are TGCAGCGTTGGGGCAGGGGGCTACACTGAAGCTTTCTTT. The chain uses TRBV29-1 and TRBJ1-1, with TRBD1 identical over 8 bases. V gave up 4 bases and J gave up 3 bases; unmatched junction bases: 4. Germline CDR1 SQVTM, CDR2 ANQGSEA. The CDR3 totals 13 residues.

This clonotype was counted a single time. The DNA of the CDR3 is TGCAGTCCCCAAGAGGGCAATCAGCCCCAGCATTTT. Protein product: CSPQEGNQPQHF. The chain employs TRBV20-1 and TRBJ1-5; D gene uncertain. Germline-derived CDR1 and CDR2 are DFQATT and SNEGSKA (reference sequence). Trimming left V 8 bases short and J 2 bases short, with 10 bases between. The CDR3 runs 12 residues.

The gene calls are TRBV4-2 and TRBJ1-4, with D possibly matching TRBD1 (6 bases). The V gene's germline CDR1 is LGHNA and CDR2 YNFKEQ. The CDR3 totals 16 residues. V was clipped by 1 base and J by 4 bases, with 13 bases between them. CDR3 amino acids: CASSQVQGQGNEKLFF. The CDR3 DNA follows: TGTGCCAGCAGCCAAGTTCAGGGGCAGGGTAATGAAAAACTGTTTTTT.

This chain joins TRBV7-2 and TRBJ2-3; TRBD2 agrees at 7 bases. V lost 4 bases and J lost 1; bases outside the gene matches: 14. The CDR3 length is 18 residues. The V gene's germline CDR1 is SGHTA and CDR2 FQGNSA. CDR3 sequence reads: CASSYNSIGEGRTDTQYF. The DNA of the CDR3 is TGTGCCAGCAGCTACAACAGTATAGGGGAGGGGCGCACAGATACGCAGTATTTT.

The chain combines TRBV6-6 with TRBJ1-6; TRBD1 aligns across 8 bases. Unmatched junction bases numbered 4, after V lost 6 bases and J lost 6 bases. CDR1 is MNHNY, CDR2 SVGAGI, per germline (reference sequence). The CDR3 runs 14 residues. CDR3 loop: CASSRTGINSPLHF. In nucleotides, the CDR3 is TGTGCCAGCAGCCGGACAGGGATTAATTCACCCCTCCACTTT.

This chain joins TRBV13 and TRBJ2-3; D is perhaps TRBD1 (6 bases). V lost 3 bases and J 2 bases, leaving 18 bases between the germline ends. The germline gives CDR1 PRHDT, CDR2 FYEKMQ (reference sequence). There are 17 residues in the CDR3. DNA for the CDR3: TGTGCCAGCAGCTTTGGGTACAGGGCCCACCTCACAGATACGCAGTATTTT. This codes for CASSFGYRAHLTDTQYF.

The chain recombines TRBV7-2 with TRBJ1-1; D is ambiguous. CDR3 size: 16 residues. V was cut by 5 bases and J by 0 bases, with 16 bases left in between. Looked up from germline, CDR1 is SGHTA and CDR2 is FQGNSA. The CDR3 region is CASSHEATGVNTEAFF. The CDR3 DNA reads TGTGCCAGCAGCCACGAGGCGACCGGGGTGAACACTGAAGCTTTCTTT.

The CDR3 region is CASSSGSANEKLFF. Here the CDR3 DNA reads TGTGCCAGCAGTTCCGGGTCTGCAAATGAAAAACTGTTTTTT. The chain recombines TRBV6-2 or TRBV6-3 with TRBJ1-4; D unclear. Germline lookup yields CDR1 MNHEY and CDR2 SVGEGT. Trimming left V 4 bases short and J 5 bases short, with 11 bases between. The length of the CDR3 is 14 residues.

CDR3 loop: CASSSRQTYNEQFF. The CDR3 DNA is TGCGCCAGCAGCTCGCGACAGACCTACAATGAGCAGTTCTTC. This chain joins TRBV5-1 and TRBJ2-1, with D possibly TRBD1 on 5 matching bases. The germline V gene encodes CDR1 SGHRS and CDR2 YFSETQ. Trimming removed 3 bases at V and 2 bases at J, with 9 bases between. The CDR3 spans 14 residues. The full variable domain, completed using reference TRBV5-1 and TRBJ2-1, is KAGVTQTPRYLIKTRGQQVTLSCSPISGHRSVSWYQQTPGQGLQFLFEYFSETQRNKGNFPGRFSGRQFSNSRSEMNVSTLELGDSALYLCASSSRQTYNEQFFGPGTRLTVL.

This clonotype was seen a handful of times. The chain has TRBV20-1 and TRBJ2-1, with 9 bases identical to TRBD2. The germline gives CDR1 DFQATT, CDR2 SNEGSKA (reference sequence). The V gene end was trimmed by 3 bases and the J gene end by 5 bases; junction bases not matched to a gene: 14. The CDR3 runs 17 residues. CDR3 sequence (DNA): TGCAGTGCTAGGGAGTTCGCGGCGGGGGGGCTGGACAATGAGCAGTTCTTC. Its protein is CSAREFAAGGLDNEQFF.

This clonotype was recorded a few times. The chain links TRBV6-1 to TRBJ2-5, with TRBD1 matching over 9 bases. V shed 3 bases and J 3 bases; nucleotides not matched to a gene: 5. The CDR3 consists of 15 residues. Looked up from germline, CDR1 is MNHNS and CDR2 is SASEGT. CDR3 bases: TGTGCCAGCAGTGACCGATGGACAGGGGAAGAGACCCAGTACTTC. It is translated as CASSDRWTGEETQYF.

This clonotype came up many times. The chain uses TRBV7-2 and TRBJ2-7; D is unclear. Germline assignment: CDR1 SGHTA and CDR2 FQGNSA. This CDR3 comprises 14 residues. V was pared by 1 base and J by 0 bases, with 7 bases between. The CDR3 DNA is TGTGCCAGCAGCTTAGGCGTTAGCTCCTACGAGCAGTACTTC. Translating gives CASSLGVSSYEQYF.

The chain couples TRBV3-1 to TRBJ2-3, with 7 positions matching TRBD1. The CDR3 runs to 16 residues. The germline V gene encodes CDR1 LGHDT and CDR2 YNNKEL (reference sequence). The ends lost 1 base at V and 2 bases at J; junction bases unmatched: 6. The CDR3: CASSQVGTENTDTQYF. The CDR3 nucleotides read TGTGCCAGCAGCCAAGTTGGGACAGAAAACACAGATACGCAGTATTTT.

This chain joins TRBV4-3 and TRBJ2-4; D unresolved. V was shortened by 0 bases and J by 9 bases, with 12 bases between the two germline ends. CDR3 size: 14 residues. CDR1 LGHNA and CDR2 YSLEER come from the germline V gene. CDR3 nucleotides: TGCGCCAGCAGCCAAGACCTCCCCCGAGGCATTCAGTACTTC. This sequence encodes CASSQDLPRGIQYF.

This clonotype was seen a handful of times. This sequence joins TRBV7-2 and TRBJ2-4; possible D gene TRBD1, 6 bases. Germline V gene sequence: CDR1 SGHTA, CDR2 FQGNSA. The CDR3 is made up of 16 amino acids. V shed 4 bases and J shed 2 bases, with 15 bases lying between them. CDR3 sequence: CASSSPGHYPKNIQYF. CDR3 DNA sequence: TGTGCCAGCAGCTCTCCGGGACACTACCCCAAAAACATTCAGTACTTC. The full variable domain, with the rest looked up from reference TRBV7-2 and TRBJ2-4, is GAGVSQSPSNKVTEKGKDVELRCDPISGHTALYWYRQSLGQGLEFLIYFQGNSAPDKSGLPSDRFSAERTGGSVSTLTIQRTQQEDSAVYLCASSSPGHYPKNIQYFGAGTRLSVL.

This chain joins TRBV10-3 and TRBJ1-2, with D unresolved. Germline lookup yields CDR1 ENHRY and CDR2 SYGVKD. The CDR3 sequence is 11 residues long. The V end lost 2 bases, the J end lost 3 bases, and 1 base lay between the germline ends. CDR3 protein: CAISEDYGYTF. In DNA form, the CDR3 reads TGTGCCATCAGTGAGGACTATGGCTACACCTTC.

V gene TRBV7-2 combines with J gene TRBJ2-7; D remains unclear. The germline CDR1 and CDR2 sequences are SGHTA and FQGNSA. Trimming shortened V by 2 bases and J by 2 bases, and 7 bases separated the two germline ends. The CDR3 sequence is 13 residues long. The CDR3 region is CASSLSQAYEQYF. CDR3 nucleotide sequence: TGTGCCAGCAGCTTAAGCCAGGCCTACGAGCAGTACTTC.

The chain is built from TRBV4-2 and TRBJ1-1; D gene uncertain. This CDR3 has 14 amino acids. Germline V gene sequence: CDR1 LGHNA, CDR2 YNFKEQ. The V end lost 0 bases, the J end lost 8 bases, and 13 bases lay between the germline ends. In DNA, the CDR3 is TGTGCCAGCAGCCAAGATCTTGGCGTTCGGGAAGCTTTCTTT. Translation: CASSQDLGVREAFF.

The chain joins TRBV20-1 to TRBJ2-1; 7 nucleotides match TRBD2. Germline V gene lookup returns CDR1 DFQATT and CDR2 SNEGSKA (reference sequence). Losses at the gene ends were 5 bases for V and 6 bases for J; bases not matched to a gene: 4. The CDR3 is made up of 12 amino acids. Here the CDR3 DNA reads TGCAGTGCTCGAAGGACTAGCAATGAGCAGTTCTTC. It yields the protein CSARRTSNEQFF.

This clonotype was found a few times. This rearrangement joins TRBV3-1 to TRBJ2-5; TRBD2 might be the D (6 bases). Trimming removed 1 base from V and 5 bases from J, with 11 bases in between. Germline loops: CDR1 LGHDT, CDR2 YNNKEL (reference sequence). The CDR3 contains 14 residues. CDR3 DNA: TGTGCCAGCAGCCAAGCGGTTGGGGGGGAGACCCAGTACTTC. The encoded protein is CASSQAVGGETQYF.

The chain links TRBV7-8 to TRBJ1-2, with D uncertain. With 5 bases removed from V and 8 bases from J, the gap between germline ends came to 18 bases. Germline V gene data show CDR1 as SGHVS and CDR2 as FQNEAQ. This CDR3 is built from 14 residues. DNA for the CDR3: TGTGCCAGCAGCCCCAGGAACTTGGGTACCGGCTACACCTTC. Encoded protein: CASSPRNLGTGYTF.

V is TRBV7-3 and J is TRBJ2-1, with 8 bases aligning to TRBD1. V was clipped by 5 bases and J by 12 bases; unmatched bases: 6. Germline loops: CDR1 SGHTA, CDR2 FQGTGA. The CDR3 has 12 residues. CDR3 sequence (DNA): TGTGCCAGCAGCGTAGGACAGGGTCGGCAGTTCTTC. It yields the protein CASSVGQGRQFF.

This clonotype was counted ten times or more. This CDR3 reads CASSLDRRETQYF. CDR3 bases: TGTGCCAGCAGCTTGGACCGGCGAGAGACCCAGTACTTC. This chain joins TRBV7-2 and TRBJ2-5; D not resolved. V was trimmed by 3 bases and J by 4 bases, leaving 9 bases between them. Per the germline V gene, CDR1 is SGHTA and CDR2 is FQGNSA. The CDR3 contains 13 residues.

The chain carries TRBV4-2 and TRBJ2-3; no clear D. V was clipped by 2 bases and J by 0 bases, with 9 bases between them. The length of the CDR3 is 15 residues. From germline, CDR1 is LGHNA and CDR2 YNFKEQ. CDR3 region: CASSQSWMSTDTQYF. CDR3 sequence (DNA): TGTGCCAGCAGCCAATCTTGGATGAGCACAGATACGCAGTATTTT.

The chain joins TRBV2 to TRBJ2-1; D is uncertain. The germline V and J ends were trimmed by 0 bases and 7 bases, with 13 bases remaining between them. The CDR3 extends over 15 amino acids. Germline V gene lookup returns CDR1 SNHLY and CDR2 FYNNEI. The CDR3 nucleotides are TGTGCCAGCAGTGAAGCGGGCACCCCCGGGAATGAGCAGTTCTTC. As protein: CASSEAGTPGNEQFF. Full variable domain (rest looked up from reference TRBV2 and TRBJ2-1): EPEVTQTPSHQVTQMGQEVILRCVPISNHLYFYWYRQILGQKVEFLVSFYNNEISEKSEIFDDQFSVERPDGSNFTLKIRSTKLEDSAMYFCASSEAGTPGNEQFFGPGTRLTVL.